The rows below give T cell receptor beta chains drawn from one sample of a study of cytomegalovirus exposure and HLA in healthy donors. The table came from immunoSEQ multiplex PCR; TCRdb's copy has only in-frame clones and leaves some out. Of more than 95,000 clones in the sample, under 85% were seen once. Sequencing used PBMCs. These receptors were collected from a middle-aged woman in good health and CMV-seropositive. The CDR3 runs from the conserved cysteine through the conserved F or W. The D gene is left open where the match is weak. Clone size is shown for a subset of rows, as once, few, many or a class of expanded clone.

-	TRBD1	TRBV18	TRBJ2-1	TGTGCCAGCTCACCAGATCCGGACAGGGGTCAGTTCTTC	CASSPDPDRGQFF
few	TRBD2	TRBV7-7	TRBJ2-1	TGTGCCAGCAGCTTAGACCCTAGCGGGAGCGGGATTGATGAGCAGTTCTTC	CASSLDPSGSGIDEQFF
-	-	TRBV19	TRBJ1-5	TGTGCCAGTAGGGTCAGGGGCATTAGCAATCAGCCCCAGCATTTT	CASRVRGISNQPQHF
-	-	TRBV7-3	TRBJ2-2	TGTGCCAGCAGCGCTACTAGGAACACCGGGGAGCTGTTTTTT	CASSATRNTGELFF
-	-	TRBV6-6	TRBJ1-5	TGTGCCAGCAACCCCAGGGGTCAGCCCCAGCATTTT	CASNPRGQPQHF
-	TRBD2	TRBV28	TRBJ2-1	TGTGCCAGCAGTTTATGGACCAATGCCCGGGGGGGTGAGCAGTTCTTC	CASSLWTNARGGEQFF
-	TRBD1	TRBV11-3	TRBJ1-1	TGTGCCAGCAGCACCGACAGGGATCCTAACACTGAAGCTTTCTTT	CASSTDRDPNTEAFF
few	TRBD2	TRBV15	TRBJ2-3	TGTGCCACCAGCAGCGCCGGACTAGCGGGATTCTGGACAGATACGCAGTATTTT	CATSSAGLAGFWTDTQYF
few	TRBD2	TRBV5-4	TRBJ2-3	TGTGCCAGCAGCTCATTAGCGGGGGGGCCAAATACGCAGTATTTT	CASSSLAGGPNTQYF
-	TRBD1	TRBV2	TRBJ1-4	TGTGCCAGCACTCCAGGAGGGGGCGAAAAACTGTTTTTT	CASTPGGGEKLFF
-	-	TRBV5-1	TRBJ2-1	TGCGCCAGCAGCTTGGTCCAAGGGGTAAGCATTTACAATGAGCAGTTCTTC	CASSLVQGVSIYNEQFF
-	TRBD2	TRBV9	TRBJ2-3	TGTGCCAGCTCCGTAGCGGGGGTGATAGATACGCAGTATTTT	CASSVAGVIDTQYF
-	-	TRBV7-9	TRBJ2-7	TGTGCCAGCAGCTACACGGACTTCTACGAGCAGTACTTC	CASSYTDFYEQYF
-	TRBD2	TRBV4-2	TRBJ2-3	TGTGCCAGCAGCCAAGTCGGGACTAGCGGGAGCCCAGATACGCAGTATTTT	CASSQVGTSGSPDTQYF
once	TRBD1	TRBV7-2	TRBJ2-7	TGTGCCAGCAGCCCTGGACAGGGAAGGTCCTACGAGCAGTACTTC	CASSPGQGRSYEQYF
once	-	TRBV5-1	TRBJ2-3	TGCGCCAGCAGCTTGGCCCCGGGCACAGATACGCAGTATTTT	CASSLAPGTDTQYF
-	-	TRBV4-2	TRBJ2-6	TGTGCCAGCAGCCAAGGGCGCCGGGACACCCTCAGCTCTGGGGCCAACGTCCTGACTTTC	CASSQGRRDTLSSGANVLTF
-	-	TRBV28	TRBJ2-1	TGTGCCAGCAGTTTCCTCGGGGGTTCAGGGGGGTCCTCCTACAATGAGCAGTTCTTC	CASSFLGGSGGSSYNEQFF
-	-	TRBV15	TRBJ2-3	TGTGCCACCACCCCGGGTGGTTGGCGCGGAGATACGCAGTATTTT	CATTPGGWRGDTQYF
-	TRBD1	TRBV7-8	TRBJ2-2	TGTGCCAGCAGCCACCGGGACAGGGGGTTAACCAAACGGACCGGGGAGCTGTTTTTT	CASSHRDRGLTKRTGELFF
-	-	TRBV10-2	TRBJ1-1	TGCGCCAGCGCAGGGATGAACACTGAAGCTTTCTTT	CASAGMNTEAFF
few	-	TRBV2	TRBJ2-7	TGTGCCAGCCAGGGGGGCTACGAGCAGTACTTC	CASQGGYEQYF
-	TRBD1	TRBV4-2	TRBJ2-1	TGTGCCAGCAGCCCCTCGGGACAGCCCTCCGATGAGCAGTTCTTC	CASSPSGQPSDEQFF
once	-	TRBV2	TRBJ2-3	TGTGCCAGCAGCCTAGGAGATACGCAGTATTTT	CASSLGDTQYF
-	-	TRBV4-2	TRBJ1-2	TGTGCCAGCAGCCAAGTAACAGGGCGAAACTATGGCTACACCTTC	CASSQVTGRNYGYTF
once	-	TRBV28	TRBJ2-3	TGTGCCAGCAGTTTACCCGGGGGGCCAGATACGCAGTATTTT	CASSLPGGPDTQYF
-	-	TRBV27	TRBJ2-2	TGTGCCAGCAGTTATCGTCTCACCGGGGAGCTGTTTTTT	CASSYRLTGELFF
-	-	TRBV4-2	TRBJ1-4	TGTGCCAGCAGCCAACCCCGCGGGGGAAAGGCTAATGAAAAACTGTTTTTT	CASSQPRGGKANEKLFF
-	-	TRBV4-2	TRBJ2-3	TGTGCCAGCAGCCAAGGACGGGGAAAAACAGATACGCAGTATTTT	CASSQGRGKTDTQYF
-	-	TRBV19	TRBJ2-3	TGTGCCAGTAGTATTCGCGGGCCAACAGATACGCAGTATTTT	CASSIRGPTDTQYF
-	TRBD1	TRBV5-8	TRBJ2-5	TGTGCCAGCAGCTTGCCTCGGGACAGGCAAGAGACCCAGTACTTC	CASSLPRDRQETQYF
-	TRBD2	TRBV7-9	TRBJ2-5	TGTGCCAGCAGCTTAGCCGAGACTAGCGGGGTGGGAGAGACCCAGTACTTC	CASSLAETSGVGETQYF
-	-	TRBV5-5	TRBJ1-2	TGTGCCAGCACCATCGAACGGCGAGGCCCCATGTCGAAGGGCTACACCTTC	CASTIERRGPMSKGYTF
once	-	TRBV4-3	TRBJ2-6	TGCGCCAGTACGACAGTTGTTGGGGCCAACGTCCTGACTTTC	CASTTVVGANVLTF
-	TRBD2	TRBV13	TRBJ2-1	TGTGCCAGCAGCTTTGGTCGTCTAGCGGGGGGAATCTCCTACAATGAGCAGTTCTTC	CASSFGRLAGGISYNEQFF
-	TRBD2	TRBV19	TRBJ2-3	TGTGCCAGTAGTATTACCCCGTTAGCGGGAGGCTTCACAGATACGCAGTATTTT	CASSITPLAGGFTDTQYF
-	-	TRBV5-1	TRBJ2-6	TGCGCCAGCAGCGATCAAGGGGTTGGGGCCAACGTCCTGACTTTC	CASSDQGVGANVLTF
-	-	TRBV4-1	TRBJ1-1	TGCGCCAGCAAAATAAAGCTAGACGGGATTTACACTGAAGCTTTCTTT	CASKIKLDGIYTEAFF
-	-	TRBV28	TRBJ1-1	TGTGCCAGCAGTCGGTCAGGTCTCCTAAAGAACACTGAAGCTTTCTTT	CASSRSGLLKNTEAFF
-	TRBD2	TRBV5-1	TRBJ2-1	TGCGCCAGCAGCTTGCCAAGGGCGGGAGGGCCGGGCGGTGAGCAGTTCTTC	CASSLPRAGGPGGEQFF
-	-	TRBV5-1	TRBJ1-2	TGCGCCAGCAGCTGGGACTACTCTAACTATGGCTACACCTTC	CASSWDYSNYGYTF
few	-	TRBV11-2	TRBJ2-1	TGTGCCAGCAGCAAAGAGGGGGTCGTAGCTAATGAGCAGTTCTTC	CASSKEGVVANEQFF
-	TRBD1	TRBV28	TRBJ2-7	TGTGCCAGCAGTTACCAGGGACAGGCGGCGGGTGGCGACGAGCAGTACTTC	CASSYQGQAAGGDEQYF
-	-	TRBV4-1	TRBJ2-7	TGCGCCAGCAGCCATACACGGGCGGGACAGACCGACGAGCAGTACTTC	CASSHTRAGQTDEQYF